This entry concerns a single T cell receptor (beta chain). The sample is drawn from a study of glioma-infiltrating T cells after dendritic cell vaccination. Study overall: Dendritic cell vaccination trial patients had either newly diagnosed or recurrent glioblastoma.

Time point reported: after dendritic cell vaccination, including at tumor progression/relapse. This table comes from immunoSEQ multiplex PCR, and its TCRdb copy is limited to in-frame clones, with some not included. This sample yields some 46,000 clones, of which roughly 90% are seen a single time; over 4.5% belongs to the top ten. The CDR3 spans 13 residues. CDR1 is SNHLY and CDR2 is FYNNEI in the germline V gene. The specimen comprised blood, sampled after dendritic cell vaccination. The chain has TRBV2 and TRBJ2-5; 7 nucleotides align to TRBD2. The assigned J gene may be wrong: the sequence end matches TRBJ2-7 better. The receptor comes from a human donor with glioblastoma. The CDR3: CASGGGVEDEQYF. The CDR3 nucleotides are TGTGCCAGCGGGGGGGGAGTGGAGGACGAGCAGTACTTC.